This passage covers 13 T cell receptor beta chains from one sample sequenced in a study of T cells in Graves' hyperthyroidism and ophthalmopathy. RNA transcripts served as the template for amplifying TCR beta CDR3 regions. The HTBI primer set was used in a first-round RT-PCR of the TCR CDR3. One entry per CDR3 protein results from TCRdb running MiXCR on the multiplex PCR reads. The table lists a few hundred thousand distinct CDR3 sequences, about 15% of them singletons. Sequenced: blood. These receptor sequences come from a woman in her thirties with Graves' hyperthyroidism.

This clonotype was seen repeatedly, ten times or more. A read error may produce the germline difference seen at one junction end. This sequence joins TRBV7-2 and TRBJ2-7, with D maybe TRBD1 (6 bases). The CDR3 sequence is 13 residues long. Germline CDR1 and CDR2: SGHTA and FQGNSA. CDR3 region: CASSLGTTYEQYF. The CDR3 coding sequence is TGTGCCAGCAGTTTAGGGACAACCTACGAGCAGTACTTC.

In the case of this clonotype: Germline is not matched at one junction end, which may reflect a read error. The chain recombines TRBV20-1 with TRBJ2-7; tentatively, D is TRBD1 (6 bases). The CDR3 has 14 amino acids. Germline loops: CDR1 DFQATT, CDR2 SNEGSKA (reference sequence). In nucleotides, the CDR3 is TGCAGTGCTAGACCGACGGACAGCTCCTACGAGCGGTACTTC. This sequence encodes CSARPTDSSYERYF.

This clonotype was seen many times. This rearrangement joins TRBV6-1 to TRBJ2-7, with TRBD2 matching 11 bases. The CDR3 runs 16 residues. J was trimmed by 2 bases and V by 6 bases; bases with no gene match: 9. CDR1 MNHNS and CDR2 SASEGT come from the germline V gene. The CDR3 DNA reads as TGTGCCAGCAGGCCGTTTGGACTAGCGGGTGCCTACGAGCAGTACTTC. Protein: CASRPFGLAGAYEQYF.

This clonotype was seen many times. V is TRBV5-5 and J is TRBJ2-7; D remains ambiguous. The CDR3 is 16 amino acids. The V and J ends lost 4 bases and 5 bases respectively, with 22 bases between them. The germline V gene encodes CDR1 SGHKS and CDR2 YYEKEE (reference sequence). The CDR3 nucleotides are TGTGCCAGCAGCCGATTACCGACCGCGTCTAGGGACGAGCAGTACTTC. Translated, it gives CASSRLPTASRDEQYF.

This clonotype was observed many times. V usage is TRBV6-1 and J usage is TRBJ2-7; 8 bases fit TRBD2. This CDR3 comprises 15 residues. Germline V gene sequence: CDR1 MNHNS, CDR2 SASEGT. Trimming removed 5 bases from V and 4 bases from J; junction bases left unmatched: 10. The DNA for the CDR3 is TGTGCCAGCAGTTACATCGGACTAGCTCGTTACGAGCAGTACTTC. It codes for CASSYIGLARYEQYF.

A few counts support this clonotype. The chain has TRBV6-5 and TRBJ2-6; D gene ambiguous. Germline V gene data show CDR1 as MNHEY and CDR2 as SVGAGI. This CDR3 has 15 amino acids. V was shortened by 2 bases and J by 2 bases, with 7 bases between the two germline ends. The CDR3 sequence: CASSYLRPGANVLTF. The CDR3 DNA reads TGTGCCAGCAGTTACCTACGACCTGGGGCCAACGTCCTGACTTTC.

The chain couples TRBV29-1 to TRBJ2-3; D is uncertain. The CDR3 is 10 residues long. CDR1 and CDR2 (germline): SQVTM, ANQGSEA. Trimming left V 7 bases short and J 2 bases short, with 4 bases between. CDR3 sequence: CSGNTDTQYF. CDR3 nucleotide sequence: TGCAGCGGTAACACAGATACGCAGTATTTT.

This clonotype has more than one count but fewer than ten. The chain links TRBV5-1 to TRBJ2-7; maybe TRBD2 (5 bases). The CDR3 has 17 residues. V was pared by 0 bases and J by 6 bases, with 22 bases between. Germline CDR1 is SGHRS and CDR2 is YFSETQ. In nucleotides, the CDR3 is TGCGCCAGCAGCTTGGCCCTTTTGACCCCCGGGATTGTCGAGCAGTACTTC. Translated: CASSLALLTPGIVEQYF. The full variable domain, with the rest looked up from reference TRBV5-1 and TRBJ2-7, is KAGVTQTPRYLIKTRGQQVTLSCSPISGHRSVSWYQQTPGQGLQFLFEYFSETQRNKGNFPGRFSGRQFSNSRSEMNVSTLELGDSALYLCASSLALLTPGIVEQYFGPGTRLTVT.

This clonotype was seen only a few times. This chain links TRBV7-2 with TRBJ2-1; 9 bases are a match to TRBD1. Trimming at V came to 1 base and at J to 4 bases, leaving 5 bases not matched to a gene. The CDR3 sequence is 16 residues long. Germline V gene lookup returns CDR1 SGHTA and CDR2 FQGNSA. The CDR3 DNA reads TGTGCCAGCAGCTTAGGGCCCGGGACAGGGTACAATGAGCAGTTCTTC. Translated: CASSLGPGTGYNEQFF. The whole variable domain, filled in from reference TRBV7-2 and TRBJ2-1, reads GAGVSQSPSNKVTEKGKDVELRCDPISGHTALYWYRQSLGQGLEFLIYFQGNSAPDKSGLPSDRFSAERTGGSVSTLTIQRTQQEDSAVYLCASSLGPGTGYNEQFFGPGTRLTVL.

This clonotype was picked up many times. V is TRBV12-3 or TRBV12-4 and J is TRBJ2-1, with TRBD2 matching over 8 bases. J was trimmed by 4 bases and V by 5 bases; bases with no gene match: 7. The CDR3 is made up of 15 amino acids. The chain's CDR3 is CASSPGEREYNEQFF. The CDR3 bases are TGTGCCAGCAGTCCCGGGGAGCGGGAGTACAATGAGCAGTTCTTC.

This clonotype occurred a few times. V and J are TRBV12-5 and TRBJ2-7, with D perhaps matching TRBD1 (6 bases). With 1 base removed from V and 3 bases from J, the gap between germline ends came to 7 bases. The CDR3 sequence is 13 residues long. CDR1 and CDR2 from the germline V gene are LGHNT and FRNRAP. Here the CDR3 reads CASGLETGYEQYF. The CDR3 DNA follows: TGTGCTAGTGGTTTGGAGACAGGCTACGAGCAGTACTTC.

This clonotype was seen a few times. The rearrangement links TRBV20-1 to TRBJ2-3; TRBD2 agrees at 13 bases. The germline CDR1 and CDR2 sequences are DFQATT and SNEGSKA (reference sequence). The length of the CDR3 is 18 residues. V was clipped by 1 base and J by 3 bases; unmatched bases: 10. The CDR3 protein is CSARGGTSGKAWTDTQYF. DNA of the CDR3: TGCAGTGCTAGAGGGGGGACTAGCGGGAAAGCATGGACAGATACGCAGTATTTT.

This clonotype was observed at least ten times. This chain uses TRBV13 with TRBJ1-3, with D possibly being TRBD1 (5 bases). Trimming left V 5 bases short and J 4 bases short, with 15 bases between. CDR1 and CDR2 (germline): PRHDT, FYEKMQ (reference sequence). CDR3 length: 15 amino acids. As DNA, the CDR3 is TGTGCCAGCAGCCTACAGGATCGAACGGGAAACACCATATATTTT. This sequence encodes CASSLQDRTGNTIYF.